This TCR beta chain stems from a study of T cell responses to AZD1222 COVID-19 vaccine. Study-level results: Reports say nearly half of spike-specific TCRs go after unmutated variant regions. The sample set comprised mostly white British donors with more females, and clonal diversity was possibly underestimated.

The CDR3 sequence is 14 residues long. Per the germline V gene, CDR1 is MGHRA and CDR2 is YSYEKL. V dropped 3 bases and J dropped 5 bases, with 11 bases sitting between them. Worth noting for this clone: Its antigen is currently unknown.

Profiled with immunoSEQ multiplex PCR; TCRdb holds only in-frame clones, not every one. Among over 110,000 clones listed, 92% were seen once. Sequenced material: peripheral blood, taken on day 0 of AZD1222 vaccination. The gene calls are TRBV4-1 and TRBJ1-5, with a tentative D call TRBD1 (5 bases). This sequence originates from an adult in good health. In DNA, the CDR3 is TGCGCCAGCAGCCATCCCAGGGAAGATCAGCCCCAGCATTTT. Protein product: CASSHPREDQPQHF.